A single sample is the source of the 21 T cell receptor beta chains below, sequenced in a study of CD4 T cells in relation to SARS-CoV-2 and coronaviruses. Clones were sequenced by immunoSEQ multiplex PCR, and TCRdb holds only the in-frame ones, with some missing. The sample lists roughly 18,000 clones, approximately 75% seen once, with approximately 26% in the top ten. Before the COVID-19 pandemic, during about 2011-2019, CD4+ T cells were taken from unexposed donors. The cells were cultured for 10 days before CD4+ T cells were isolated. Antigens for these TCRs are unknown. The specimen was CD4+ T cells from PBMCs, cultured in vitro. All receptors come from a human donor in good health.

The chain is built from TRBV24-1 and TRBJ2-1; D might be TRBD2 (5 bases). With 5 bases removed from V and 5 bases from J, the gap between germline ends came to 18 bases. The length of the CDR3 is 16 residues. Germline V lookup: CDR1 KGHDR, CDR2 SFDVKD. The CDR3 DNA follows: TGTGCCACCAGTGGGTCTAGGGCTAGCCGAAACAATGAGCAGTTCTTC. Translation: CATSGSRASRNNEQFF.

CDR3 sequence (DNA): TGCGCCAGCAGCTCGACAGGGGACCGCGAGCAGTACTTC. Translating it yields CASSSTGDREQYF. The chain is built from TRBV5-1 and TRBJ2-7; the match to TRBD1 covers 8 bases. V shed 3 bases, J shed 6 bases, and the junction held 5 bases outside the gene matches. Germline V CDR1 and CDR2: SGHRS, YFSETQ. This CDR3 spans 13 amino acids.

The rearrangement uses TRBV7-2 and TRBJ2-7, with 8 bases aligning to TRBD2. Trimming took 3 bases from V and 4 from J; bases not matched to a gene: 8. In germline, CDR1 is SGHTA, CDR2 FQGNSA. The CDR3 sequence is 15 residues long. CDR3 residues: CASSLVSGSWYEQYF. The CDR3 nucleotides are TGTGCCAGCAGCTTGGTCAGCGGGAGTTGGTACGAGCAGTACTTC.

This sequence joins TRBV3-1 (or the pseudogene TRBV3-2) and TRBJ2-1, with a weak D call TRBD2 (6 bases). V shed 0 bases and J shed 6 bases, with 12 bases lying between them. CDR1 LGHDT and CDR2 YNNKEL come from the germline V gene (reference sequence). The CDR3 contains 15 residues. CDR3: CASSQDQAEGNEQFF. CDR3 DNA: TGTGCCAGCAGCCAAGATCAAGCGGAGGGCAATGAGCAGTTCTTC.

V gene TRBV19 combines with J gene TRBJ2-6; D is undetermined. The CDR3 loop spans 16 amino acids. The ends were cut back, 7 bases at V and 1 base at J, with 14 bases in the middle. Germline assignment: CDR1 LNHDA and CDR2 SQIVND (reference sequence). The CDR3 region has the DNA TGTGCCAGTAATCCAGCTGGAAAATCTGGGGCCAACGTCCTGACTTTC. Its protein product is CASNPAGKSGANVLTF.

The sample holds a few counts of this clone. The V and J genes are TRBV7-3 and TRBJ1-1, with unresolved D. The germline V gene has CDR1 SGHTA and CDR2 FQGTGA. Deletions cut 1 base from V and 5 bases from J, with 11 bases between. CDR3 length: 14 amino acids. In DNA form, the CDR3 reads TGTGCCAGCAGCTTAAGGGGAGGAGATACTGAAGCTTTCTTT. It yields the protein CASSLRGGDTEAFF.

This chain connects TRBV5-5 to TRBJ2-7; D is uncertain. The V end was cut by 2 bases, the J end by 0 bases, with 6 bases between. This CDR3 region has 13 residues. Germline CDR1 reads SGHKS; CDR2 reads YYEKEE (reference sequence). The CDR3 region is CASSFLSSYEQYF. The CDR3 DNA is TGTGCCAGCAGCTTCTTGAGCTCCTACGAGCAGTACTTC.

V gene TRBV6-1 combines with J gene TRBJ2-1; D not resolved. The CDR3 loop spans 14 amino acids. Trimming shortened V by 2 bases and J by 9 bases, and 14 bases separated the two germline ends. Germline CDR1 MNHNS, CDR2 SASEGT. The CDR3 loop reads CASSESFLGGEQFF. Here the CDR3 DNA reads TGTGCCAGCAGTGAATCTTTCCTCGGCGGTGAGCAGTTCTTC.

The rearrangement uses TRBV5-1 and TRBJ1-2; 7 nucleotides line up with TRBD1. Germline trimming cut 3 bases from V and 3 bases from J; bases unmatched to any gene: 8. Germline V gives CDR1 SGHRS, CDR2 YFSETQ. This CDR3 contains 15 residues. This chain's CDR3 is CASSSPGTEDYGYTF. As DNA, the CDR3 is TGCGCCAGCAGCTCTCCCGGGACAGAAGACTATGGCTACACCTTC.

The rearrangement uses TRBV7-9 and TRBJ2-4, with 10 bases aligning to TRBD1. The V and J ends lost 5 bases and 2 bases, in that order; junction bases with no gene match: 15. Looked up from germline, CDR1 is SEHNR and CDR2 is FQNEAQ (reference sequence). This CDR3 has 19 amino acids. CDR3 nucleotide sequence: TGTGCCAGCAGCCCCCAAAGACAGGGGGCGATTATAACCAAAAACATTCAGTACTTC. It codes for CASSPQRQGAIITKNIQYF.

The chain recombines TRBV2 with TRBJ1-2, with D perhaps matching TRBD1 (6 bases). Germline CDR1 is SNHLY and CDR2 is FYNNEI. This CDR3 region has 18 residues. Deletions cut 5 bases from V and 5 bases from J, with 27 bases between. CDR3 bases: TGTGCCAGCAGTAACCTCTACCTCACGTCAGGGGTACCTTATGGCTACACCTTC. Translated, it gives CASSNLYLTSGVPYGYTF. The whole variable domain, remainder taken from reference TRBV2 and TRBJ1-2, is EPEVTQTPSHQVTQMGQEVILRCVPISNHLYFYWYRQILGQKVEFLVSFYNNEISEKSEIFDDQFSVERPDGSNFTLKIRSTKLEDSAMYFCASSNLYLTSGVPYGYTFGSGTRLTVV.

The rearrangement joins TRBV9 to TRBJ1-2; TRBD1 is a possible D gene (6 bases). Germline CDR1 and CDR2: SGDLS and YYNGEE. Trimming removed 0 bases from V and 4 bases from J, with 10 bases in between. CDR3 size: 14 residues. CDR3 in amino acids: CASSVGQGSYGYTF. The CDR3 DNA is TGTGCCAGCAGCGTAGGGCAGGGGAGCTATGGCTACACCTTC. Looking up the rest from reference TRBV9 and TRBJ1-2 gives the full variable domain: DSGVTQTPKHLITATGQRVTLRCSPRSGDLSVYWYQQSLDQGLQFLIQYYNGEERAKGNILERFSAQQFPDLHSELNLSSLELGDSALYFCASSVGQGSYGYTFGSGTRLTVV.

The table lists this clone with a count of one. The gene calls are TRBV5-1 and TRBJ2-1, with 11 bases fitting TRBD1. Trimming removed 4 bases from V and 7 bases from J; junction bases left unmatched: 7. The CDR3 is made up of 15 amino acids. Germline-derived CDR1 and CDR2 are SGHRS and YFSETQ. For the CDR3, the DNA is TGCGCCAGCAGCGCCGGACAGGGGGCTTTTAATGAGCAGTTCTTC. Its translation is CASSAGQGAFNEQFF.

This clone was seen a handful of times. The chain couples TRBV10-1 to TRBJ1-1; TRBD1 matches 8 bases. CDR1 is WNHNN and CDR2 is SYGVQD in the germline V gene (reference sequence). With V trimmed by 2 bases and J by 3 bases, 2 bases remained unmatched. The CDR3 length is 14 residues. The chain's CDR3 is CASSEEQGDTEAFF. As DNA, the CDR3 is TGCGCCAGCAGTGAGGAACAGGGGGACACTGAAGCTTTCTTT.

The rearrangement joins TRBV6-6 to TRBJ1-5, with D hard to call. Trimming took off 2 bases at V and 2 bases at J, with 10 bases between the two ends. The CDR3 is made up of 15 amino acids. Germline V gene data show CDR1 as MNHNY and CDR2 as SVGAGI (reference sequence). The CDR3 DNA is TGTGCCAGCAGTTACGGTCGCCTCGGCAATCAGCCCCAGCATTTT. Translating it yields CASSYGRLGNQPQHF.

The chain is built from TRBV19 and TRBJ1-5, with TRBD1 matching 7 bases. Losses at the gene ends were 7 bases for V and 5 bases for J; bases not matched to a gene: 8. Germline V lookup: CDR1 LNHDA, CDR2 SQIVND (reference sequence). The CDR3 loop spans 14 amino acids. In DNA, the CDR3 is TGTGCCAGTACCGCGGGACAGCGCTATCAGCCCCAGCATTTT. Translated, it gives CASTAGQRYQPQHF. The full variable domain, its missing parts supplied by reference TRBV19 and TRBJ1-5, is DGGITQSPKYLFRKEGQNVTLSCEQNLNHDAMYWYRQDPGQGLRLIYYSQIVNDFQKGDIAEGYSVSREKKESFPLTVTSAQKNPTAFYLCASTAGQRYQPQHFGDGTRLSIL.

The CDR3, as DNA: TGTGCCAGCAGCTTGGAGGGCGGGAGGGCGGATACGCAGTATTTT. Protein: CASSLEGGRADTQYF. V and J are TRBV5-4 and TRBJ2-3; the match to TRBD2 covers 9 bases. Germline V CDR1 and CDR2: SGHNT, YYREEE (reference sequence). The CDR3 covers 15 residues. V shed 0 bases and J 6 bases; nucleotides not matched to a gene: 5.

The rearrangement joins TRBV7-6 to TRBJ2-2, with a possible D match to TRBD1 (6 bases). The CDR3 sequence is 15 residues long. V gave up 4 bases and J gave up 0 bases, with 9 bases separating them. The germline V gene has CDR1 SGHVS and CDR2 FNYEAQ. The DNA for the CDR3 is TGTGCCAGCAGCTCCCGGGACACGAACACCGGGGAGCTGTTTTTT. This translates into CASSSRDTNTGELFF.

This sequence joins TRBV18 and TRBJ1-6, with D possibly matching TRBD1 (6 bases). Trimming removed 6 bases from V and 10 bases from J, with 16 bases in between. There are 14 residues in the CDR3. Germline values: CDR1 KGHSH, CDR2 LQKENI. CDR3 sequence reads: CASSPDSLASPLHF. The CDR3 nucleotides read TGTGCCAGCTCCCCGGACAGTTTAGCATCACCCCTCCACTTT. Combining the CDR3 with reference TRBV18 and TRBJ1-6 gives the whole variable domain NAGVMQNPRHLVRRRGQEARLRCSPMKGHSHVYWYRQLPEEGLKFMVYLQKENIIDESGMPKERFSAEFPKEGPSILRIQQVVRGDSAAYFCASSPDSLASPLHFGNGTRLTVT.

The genes are TRBV7-3 and TRBJ1-3, with D uncertain. There are 13 residues in the CDR3. Trimming took off 5 bases at V and 0 bases at J, with 5 bases between the two ends. In germline, CDR1 is SGHTA, CDR2 FQGTGA. The CDR3 here is CASSPSSGNTIYF. DNA of the CDR3: TGTGCCAGCAGCCCGAGCTCTGGAAACACCATATATTTT.

V gene TRBV6-5 combines with J gene TRBJ2-1; no reliable D call. Looked up from germline, CDR1 is MNHEY and CDR2 is SVGAGI. V lost 8 bases and J lost 0, with 14 bases in between. The CDR3 runs to 15 residues. In nucleotides, the CDR3 is TGTGCCAGCCTTCGCAGTTTAGGCTCCTACAATGAGCAGTTCTTC. Translating gives CASLRSLGSYNEQFF.